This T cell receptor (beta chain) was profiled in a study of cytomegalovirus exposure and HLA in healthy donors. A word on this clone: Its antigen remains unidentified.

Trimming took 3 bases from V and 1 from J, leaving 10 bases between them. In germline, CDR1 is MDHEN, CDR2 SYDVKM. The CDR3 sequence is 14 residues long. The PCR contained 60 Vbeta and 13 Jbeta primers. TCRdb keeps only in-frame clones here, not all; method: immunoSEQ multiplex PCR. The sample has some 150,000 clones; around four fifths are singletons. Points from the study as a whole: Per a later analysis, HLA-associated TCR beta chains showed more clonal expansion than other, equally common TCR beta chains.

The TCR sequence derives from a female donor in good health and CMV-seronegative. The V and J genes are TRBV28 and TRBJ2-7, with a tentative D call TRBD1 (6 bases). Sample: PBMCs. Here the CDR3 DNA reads TGTGCCAGCAGTTTCAGGGGAGCTTCCTACGAGCAGTACTTC. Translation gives CASSFRGASYEQYF.